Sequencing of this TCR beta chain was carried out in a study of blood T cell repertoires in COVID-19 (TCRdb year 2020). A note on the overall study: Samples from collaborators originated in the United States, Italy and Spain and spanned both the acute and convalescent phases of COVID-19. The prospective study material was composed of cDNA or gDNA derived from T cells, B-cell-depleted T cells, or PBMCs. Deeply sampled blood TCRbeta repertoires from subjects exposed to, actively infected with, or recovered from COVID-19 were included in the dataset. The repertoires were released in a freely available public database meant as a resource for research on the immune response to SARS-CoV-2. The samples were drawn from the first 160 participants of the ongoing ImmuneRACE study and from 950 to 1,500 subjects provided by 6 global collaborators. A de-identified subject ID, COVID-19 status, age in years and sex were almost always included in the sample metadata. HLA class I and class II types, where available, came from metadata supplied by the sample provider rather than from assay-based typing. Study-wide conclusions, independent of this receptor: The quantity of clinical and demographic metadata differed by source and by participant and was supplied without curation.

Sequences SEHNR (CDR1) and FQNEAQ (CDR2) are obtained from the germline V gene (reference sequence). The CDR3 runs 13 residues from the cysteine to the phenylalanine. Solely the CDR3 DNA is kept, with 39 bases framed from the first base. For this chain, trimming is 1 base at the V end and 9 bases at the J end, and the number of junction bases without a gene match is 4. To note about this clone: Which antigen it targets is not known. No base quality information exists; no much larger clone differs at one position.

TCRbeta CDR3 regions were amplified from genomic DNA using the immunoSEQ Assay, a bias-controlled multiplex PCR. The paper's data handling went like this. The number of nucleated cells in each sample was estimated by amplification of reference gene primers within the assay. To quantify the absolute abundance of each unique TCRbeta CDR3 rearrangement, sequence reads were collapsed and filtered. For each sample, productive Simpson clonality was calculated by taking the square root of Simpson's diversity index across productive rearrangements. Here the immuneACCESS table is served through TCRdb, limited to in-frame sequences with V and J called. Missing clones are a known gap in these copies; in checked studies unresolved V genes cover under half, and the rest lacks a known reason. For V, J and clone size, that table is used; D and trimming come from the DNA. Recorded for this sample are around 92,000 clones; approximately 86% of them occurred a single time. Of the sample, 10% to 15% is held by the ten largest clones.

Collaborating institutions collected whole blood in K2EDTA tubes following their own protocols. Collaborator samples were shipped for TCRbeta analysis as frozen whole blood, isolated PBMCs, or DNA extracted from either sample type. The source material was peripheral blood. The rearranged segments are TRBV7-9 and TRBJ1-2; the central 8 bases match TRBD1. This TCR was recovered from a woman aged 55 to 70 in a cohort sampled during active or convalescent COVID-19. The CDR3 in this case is CASSLGDRRSYTF. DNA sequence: TGTGCCAGCAGCTTAGGGGACAGGAGAAGCTACACCTTC.